The following is a T cell receptor beta chain sequence with its context. The antigen remains undetermined. One junction end disagrees with the germline gene, perhaps due to a read error. TCR beta VDJ and CDR3 profiling used genomic DNA as template. One entry per CDR3 protein, called by TCRdb with MiXCR from the reads. Counted here are tens of thousands of distinct CDR3 sequences, more than 40% occurring once; the ten biggest clones make up 66%. The source of the sample is a study of CD8+CD57+ T cells in acquired aplastic anemia. Study context: Mean DNA quantity obtained from sorted CD4+ and CD8+ cells was 3 to 3.5 ug. There were 10 million or so reads, on average, for CD4+ cells from healthy donors. Findings of the study overall: CD8+ Simpson's diversity in patients was not significantly different from that in controls. Some 31 sequences, all CD8+ CDR3, were shared between patients and controls.

This CDR3 has 15 amino acids. Germline V lookup: CDR1 LNHNV, CDR2 YYDKDF (reference sequence). The sequenced material came from sorted CD4+, CD8+, or CD8+CD57+ T cells (not recorded which) from PBMCs. V is TRBV15 and J is TRBJ2-6, with D hard to call. The origin of this receptor is a human donor in good health, serving as a control. In DNA form, the CDR3 reads TGTGCCGCCAGCAGAGATCAAACTGGGGCCAACGTCCTGACTTTC. It specifies CAASRDQTGANVLTF.